The present T cell receptor (beta chain) was sequenced within a study of cytomegalovirus exposure and HLA in healthy donors. General study points: Researchers reported from a later analysis that most CMV-associated TCR beta chains appeared HLA-restricted. Among the most significant clusters, several appeared linked to common viral pathogens in a later analysis.

Researchers ran the PCR with 60 Vbeta and 13 Jbeta primers. Libraries were prepared by immunoSEQ multiplex PCR; TCRdb keeps only in-frame clonotypes and omits some of them. The repertoire holds roughly 240,000 clones, with roughly 78% as singletons. On this clone: Its antigen is as yet unknown.

The CDR3 is made up of 15 amino acids. With 2 bases removed from V and 0 bases from J, the gap between germline ends came to 11 bases. Per the germline V gene, CDR1 is MNHEY and CDR2 is SVGAGI. This sequence joins TRBV6-5 and TRBJ2-7; TRBD2 is a possible D gene (5 bases). Source material: PBMCs. The TCR comes from a boy younger than 18 in good health and CMV-seronegative. The CDR3 sequence: CASSYRGYPSYEQYF. The CDR3 region has the DNA TGTGCCAGCAGTTACCGGGGTTATCCCTCCTACGAGCAGTACTTC.